These 19 T cell receptor beta chains were all obtained from the same sample, sequenced in a study of blood T cell repertoires in COVID-19. Clones were sequenced by immunoSEQ multiplex PCR, and TCRdb holds only the in-frame ones, with some missing. This table holds a few hundred thousand clones, approximately 90% found once. The sample comprised PBMCs or T cells enriched from blood (not recorded which). These TCRs come from a man aged 30-40 years who had recovered from COVID-19.

The chain links TRBV11-2 to TRBJ2-2; possible D gene TRBD1, 6 bases. The CDR3 is 16 amino acids. V lost 5 bases, J lost 0 bases, and 13 bases lay in between. CDR1 SGHAT and CDR2 FQNNGV come from the germline V gene. The CDR3 spells CASSGRDTSNTGELFF. DNA for the CDR3: TGTGCCAGCAGCGGACGGGACACCTCGAACACCGGGGAGCTGTTTTTT.

V is TRBV2 and J is TRBJ2-1; 13 nucleotides align to TRBD2. Germline lookup yields CDR1 SNHLY and CDR2 FYNNEI. This CDR3 spans 18 amino acids. The V gene end was trimmed by 2 bases and the J gene end by 2 bases; junction bases not matched to a gene: 6. The CDR3 DNA is TGTGCCAGCAGTGAAACTAGCGGGGGGGTACCCCCCTACAATGAGCAGTTCTTC. Protein product: CASSETSGGVPPYNEQFF.

The rearrangement joins TRBV5-1 to TRBJ2-4; 7 bases match TRBD2. V was clipped by 4 bases and J by 0 bases; unmatched bases: 7. There are 16 residues in the CDR3. Germline values: CDR1 SGHRS, CDR2 YFSETQ. The CDR3 protein is CASSPGTNLAKNIQYF. The CDR3 DNA reads TGCGCCAGCAGCCCAGGGACTAACCTAGCCAAAAACATTCAGTACTTC. The complete variable domain, with remaining parts taken from reference TRBV5-1 and TRBJ2-4, reads KAGVTQTPRYLIKTRGQQVTLSCSPISGHRSVSWYQQTPGQGLQFLFEYFSETQRNKGNFPGRFSGRQFSNSRSEMNVSTLELGDSALYLCASSPGTNLAKNIQYFGAGTRLSVL.

This chain joins TRBV4-1 and TRBJ2-2, with D uncertain. Germline V CDR1 and CDR2: MGHRA, YSYEKL. Trimming shortened V by 4 bases and J by 0 bases, and 12 bases separated the two germline ends. The CDR3 runs to 16 residues. This chain's CDR3 is CASSPQAFANTGELFF. The CDR3 coding sequence is TGCGCCAGCAGCCCTCAGGCGTTCGCGAACACCGGGGAGCTGTTTTTT.

V and J are TRBV5-4 and TRBJ2-7, with TRBD2 identical over 8 bases. The CDR3 has 13 residues. Germline CDR1 and CDR2: SGHNT and YYREEE (reference sequence). The trim removed 4 bases at V and 2 bases at J, leaving 2 bases unmatched. CDR3 sequence reads: CASSLAGPYEQYF. The CDR3 DNA reads as TGTGCCAGCAGCCTAGCGGGCCCCTACGAGCAGTACTTC.

The V and J genes are TRBV2 and TRBJ1-5; no clear D. The CDR3 runs 14 residues. Germline CDR1 and CDR2: SNHLY and FYNNEI. Trimming cost V 6 bases and J 0 bases, with 9 bases left between them. The CDR3 here is CASRPGLSNQPQHF. For the CDR3, the DNA is TGTGCCAGCAGGCCGGGTCTTAGCAATCAGCCCCAGCATTTT.

The table lists this clone with a count of one. CDR3 protein: CASSLGLGVTGELFF. The CDR3 nucleotides read TGTGCCAGCAGCTTGGGACTAGGAGTCACCGGGGAGCTGTTTTTT. The chain combines TRBV7-2 with TRBJ2-2; 8 nucleotides align to TRBD2. The CDR3 totals 15 residues. Looked up from germline, CDR1 is SGHTA and CDR2 is FQGNSA. V shed 3 bases and J 4 bases; nucleotides not matched to a gene: 4.

V gene TRBV27 combines with J gene TRBJ2-3; no clear D. Germline CDR1 is MNHEY and CDR2 is SMNVEV (reference sequence). The V end lost 5 bases, the J end lost 3 bases, and 12 bases lay between the germline ends. The CDR3 is 14 amino acids. The CDR3 spells CASSTPDFTDTQYF. CDR3 DNA: TGTGCCAGCAGTACCCCTGACTTTACAGATACGCAGTATTTT.

The chain couples TRBV14 to TRBJ1-4; 9 nucleotides line up with TRBD1. Trimming cost V 1 base and J 8 bases; bases outside gene matches: 5. The germline V gene has CDR1 SGHDN and CDR2 FVKESK. The CDR3 runs to 15 residues. This CDR3 reads CASSQGGTGSEKLFF. The CDR3 nucleotides read TGTGCCAGCAGCCAAGGAGGGACAGGGTCCGAAAAACTGTTTTTT. The full variable domain, with the rest looked up from reference TRBV14 and TRBJ1-4, is EAGVTQFPSHSVIEKGQTVTLRCDPISGHDNLYWYRRVMGKEIKFLLHFVKESKQDESGMPNNRFLAERTGGTYSTLKVQPAELEDSGVYFCASSQGGTGSEKLFFGSGTQLSVL.

The chain is built from TRBV4-1 and TRBJ2-1; 11 bases map to TRBD2. J was trimmed by 8 bases and V by 2 bases; bases with no gene match: 17. CDR1 is MGHRA and CDR2 is YSYEKL in the germline V gene. The CDR3 extends over 19 amino acids. Here the CDR3 reads CASSQPPLTSGSSEDEQFF. CDR3 DNA sequence: TGCGCCAGCAGCCAACCCCCCCTAACTAGCGGGAGTAGCGAAGATGAGCAGTTCTTC.

The gene calls are TRBV28 and TRBJ2-5; tentative D call: TRBD2 (5 bases). The germline V gene encodes CDR1 MDHEN and CDR2 SYDVKM. The CDR3 has 12 residues. V shed 3 bases and J shed 9 bases, with 11 bases lying between them. The CDR3 spells CASSFRSGAQYF. CDR3 nucleotides: TGTGCCAGCAGTTTTCGTTCCGGGGCCCAGTACTTC.

The chain joins TRBV19 to TRBJ2-1; a weak D match, TRBD1 (6 bases). Germline values: CDR1 LNHDA, CDR2 SQIVND (reference sequence). V was trimmed by 2 bases and J by 12 bases, leaving 11 bases between them. This CDR3 region has 12 residues. In nucleotides, the CDR3 is TGTGCCAGTAGTATATCAGGGGTCGGGCAGTTCTTC. Amino acids: CASSISGVGQFF.

The chain combines TRBV7-2 with TRBJ2-7, with D maybe TRBD2 (5 bases). Germline CDR1 is SGHTA and CDR2 is FQGNSA. V lost 6 bases and J lost 8, with 20 bases in between. The CDR3 spans 14 residues. CDR3 region: CASSRRRAQKKQYF. The DNA of the CDR3 is TGTGCCAGCAGTCGAAGGCGGGCTCAAAAAAAGCAGTACTTC.

The V gene is TRBV18, the J gene TRBJ1-6; 8 bases agree with TRBD1. The CDR3 runs to 14 residues. V dropped 5 bases and J dropped 8; count of bases not matched to a gene: 5. The V gene's germline CDR1 is KGHSH and CDR2 LQKENI. The chain's CDR3 is CASSAQGADSPLHF. CDR3 coding DNA: TGTGCCAGCTCAGCCCAGGGGGCCGATTCACCCCTCCACTTT.

This chain joins TRBV10-3 and TRBJ2-3; 8 nucleotides agree with TRBD2. The CDR3 is 13 residues long. V dropped 7 bases and J dropped 5; count of bases not matched to a gene: 5. The germline V gene encodes CDR1 ENHRY and CDR2 SYGVKD. This chain's CDR3 is CAIKREMIDTQYF. The CDR3 DNA is TGTGCCATCAAGCGGGAGATGATAGATACGCAGTATTTT.

V usage is TRBV19 and J usage is TRBJ2-2, with 7 nucleotides matching TRBD1. The CDR3 totals 14 residues. J gave up 1 base and V 7 bases, and 3 bases lay outside the gene matches. Looked up from germline, CDR1 is LNHDA and CDR2 is SQIVND (reference sequence). This CDR3 is CASNGDRNTGELFF. CDR3 nucleotides: TGTGCCAGTAATGGGGACAGGAACACCGGGGAGCTGTTTTTT.

V and J are TRBV19 and TRBJ2-6, with a possible D match to TRBD1 (5 bases). Trimming shortened V by 6 bases and J by 0 bases, and 12 bases separated the two germline ends. CDR1 is LNHDA and CDR2 is SQIVND in the germline V gene (reference sequence). The length of the CDR3 is 16 residues. As DNA, the CDR3 is TGTGCCAGTAGCCCGGACACGAGCTCTGGGGCCAACGTCCTGACTTTC. Amino acids: CASSPDTSSGANVLTF.

This chain connects TRBV29-1 to TRBJ1-2; D may be TRBD1 (5 bases). Trimming left V 6 bases short and J 1 base short, with 6 bases between. This CDR3 comprises 11 residues. Looked up from germline, CDR1 is SQVTM and CDR2 is ANQGSEA. CDR3 amino acids: CSVQGNYGYTF. The CDR3 nucleotides read TGCAGCGTGCAGGGTAACTATGGCTACACCTTC.

The chain recombines TRBV7-8 with TRBJ1-2; 7 bases are shared with TRBD1. Germline V gene data show CDR1 as SGHVS and CDR2 as FQNEAQ. The V and J ends lost 5 bases and 8 bases, in that order; junction bases with no gene match: 5. The CDR3 consists of 12 residues. Here the CDR3 reads CASSLSQGGYTF. CDR3 coding DNA: TGTGCCAGCAGCCTCTCACAGGGGGGCTACACCTTC.